This T cell receptor (beta chain) was captured in a study of T cells in Graves' hyperthyroidism and ophthalmopathy (dated by TCRdb to the late 2010s). For the study in its entirety: Peripheral blood samples were taken at the time of initial diagnosis, prior to any treatment. Whether ophthalmopathy could be predicted prospectively was tested in an independent validation cohort made up of about 20 hyperthyroidism patients plus 17 patients who later progressed to ophthalmopathy. According to the paper, TCR Vbeta CDR3 sequencing was carried out on 135 peripheral blood samples, which came from 40 to 45 ophthalmopathy, around 74 hyperthyroidism and approximately 17 progressor patients. After blood sampling, hyperthyroidism patients were treated with methimazole at a starting dose of 30 mg daily, and ophthalmopathy patients were treated with high-dose intravenous methylprednisolone. To identify distinguishing TCR V-J signatures, a discovery cohort of about a hundred patients was used, comprising 43 with Graves' ophthalmopathy and about 59 with stable Graves' hyperthyroidism. The approximately 97 discovery patients were randomly divided into training and test sets at a 7:3 ratio. Thyroid tissue and blood T-cell repertoires from more than 5 Graves' hyperthyroidism patients were also compared in the study.

What the authors observed across the whole study: In cross-validation, a model built on a 13 V-J signature told ophthalmopathy apart from stable hyperthyroidism with approximately 91% sensitivity and around 83% specificity, and in testing the same model reached 80%/75%. Most expanded thyroid clonotypes (frequency above 0.001) were also detected in blood, suggesting blood repertoires may reflect thyroid immune responses. In validation, the model predicted progression to ophthalmopathy a median of around six months before onset, with 65% to 71% sensitivity and 72.22% specificity. Sample size was not statistically predetermined, and investigators were not blinded to group allocation.

Stable Graves' hyperthyroidism was defined as no progression to ophthalmopathy during 18 months of follow-up. Hyperthyroidism patients were newly diagnosed, with disease duration under 2 months, and aged 18 to 65 years. Patients with uncontrolled infections, other autoimmune diseases, pregnancy or lactation were excluded. Diagnoses were established on the basis of clinical symptoms, serum thyroxine and TRAb, thyroid ultrasound, and orbital computed tomography. PBMCs were separated from 10 ml of fresh peripheral blood using Ficoll-Paque density gradient centrifugation. Trizol reagent was used to extract total RNA, and RNA quality was then checked on an Agilent 2100 Bioanalyzer. From the cysteine up to the phenylalanine, the CDR3 has a length of 14 residues. As encoded in the germline V gene, CDR1 is SNHLY while CDR2 is FYNNEI. TCR beta CDR3 regions were amplified from RNA transcripts. A first-round RT-PCR of the TCR CDR3 used the HTBI primer set with the Qiagen OneStep RT-PCR kit. Libraries were constructed in a second round of multiplex PCR, after which size selection and purification were carried out. Sequencing of the libraries was done on an Illumina HiSeq2000 using paired-end 100 bp reads. As for the original processing: SOAPnuke was used to process the raw data, removing reads that contained adapters or uncalled bases, had a mean Phred below 15, or lacked an exact match to the constant primer or identifier. High-quality paired reads were merged using COPE v1.2.5, and each unique nucleotide sequence was defined as a clonotype. Clonotypes were aligned to IMGT TRBV, TRBD and TRBJ reference segments using MiTCR v1.1. The analysis included only V-J combinations with a frequency above 0.0001, which together covered around 99% of the repertoires. A TCS score was defined as the ratio between F50 (clonal expansion) and ExV (chaos), using BLOSUM62-based TCRdist between CDR3 peptides within each V-J. Welch's t-statistics and random forest reduced 500 to 550 V-J features to 13, which were used in a naive Bayes classifier (R e1071). The raw public reads went through TCRdb reprocessing: fastp at Q25, MiXCR clone calling, in-frame beta chains kept. Entries are consolidated by CDR3 protein sequence, retaining the most common genes and DNA. What appears here as the V and J calls and clone size reflects TCRdb's work, not the paper's. The sample yields fewer than 800,000 distinct CDR3 sequences; roughly 15% were counted once. The ten largest clones represent around 7.7% of the sample.

This clonotype came up a few times. Its binding antigen is unknown. The DNA is omitted, as the CDR3 cannot be located on it reliably, and the CDR3 follows TCRdb's listing. The V gene is TRBV2 and the J gene is TRBJ1-4; no DNA check was done on the table's D call, TRBD1. The clonotype comes from a man younger than 30 with Graves' hyperthyroidism. The sequenced sample consisted of blood. The CDR3 protein sequence reads: CASILGQSNEKLFF.